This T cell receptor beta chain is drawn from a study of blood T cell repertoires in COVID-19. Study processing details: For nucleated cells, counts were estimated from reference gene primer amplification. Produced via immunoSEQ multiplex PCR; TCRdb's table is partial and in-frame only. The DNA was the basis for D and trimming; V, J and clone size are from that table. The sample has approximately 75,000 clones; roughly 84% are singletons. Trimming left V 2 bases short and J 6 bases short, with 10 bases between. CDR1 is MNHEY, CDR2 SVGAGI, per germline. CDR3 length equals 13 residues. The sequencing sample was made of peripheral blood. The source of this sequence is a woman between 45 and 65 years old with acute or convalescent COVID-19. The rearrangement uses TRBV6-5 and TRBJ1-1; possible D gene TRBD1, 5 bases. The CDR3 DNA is TGTGCCAGCAGTTACCAGGGAGGAGCTGAAGCTTTCTTT. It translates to CASSYQGGAEAFF.